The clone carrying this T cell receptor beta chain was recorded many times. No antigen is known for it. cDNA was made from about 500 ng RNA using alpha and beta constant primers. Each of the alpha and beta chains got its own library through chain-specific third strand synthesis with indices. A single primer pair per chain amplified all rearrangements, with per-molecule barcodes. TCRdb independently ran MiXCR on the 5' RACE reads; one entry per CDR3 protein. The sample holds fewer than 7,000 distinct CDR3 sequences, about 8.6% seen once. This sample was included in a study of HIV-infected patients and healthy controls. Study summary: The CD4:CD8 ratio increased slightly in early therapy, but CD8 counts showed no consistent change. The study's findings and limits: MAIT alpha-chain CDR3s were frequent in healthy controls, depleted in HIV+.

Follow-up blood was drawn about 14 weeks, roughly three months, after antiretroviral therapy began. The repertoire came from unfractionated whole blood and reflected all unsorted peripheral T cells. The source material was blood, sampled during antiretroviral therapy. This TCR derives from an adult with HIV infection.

Written as DNA, the CDR3 is TGTGCCTCAAGGACTAGCGGGAGTCGTGGGGCCAACGTCCTGACTTTC. Its translation is CASRTSGSRGANVLTF. The chain combines TRBV19 with TRBJ2-6; 13 nucleotides align to TRBD2. This CDR3 has 16 amino acids. Per germline, CDR1 LNHDA and CDR2 SQIVND (reference sequence). The trim removed 11 bases at V and 3 bases at J, leaving 7 bases unmatched.